A single sample gave rise to the 27 T cell receptor beta chains below, sequenced in a study of blood T cell repertoires in COVID-19. Assay used: immunoSEQ multiplex PCR; TCRdb lists only in-frame clones, some missing. Of around 250,000 clones listed, 88% are singletons. Sequenced sample: PBMCs or T cells enriched from blood (not recorded which). These receptor sequences come from a woman aged 40 to 50 who had been exposed to COVID-19.

The rearrangement links TRBV6-5 to TRBJ2-7; 7 bases match TRBD1. J gave up 2 bases and V 0 bases, and 7 bases lay outside the gene matches. The germline gives CDR1 MNHEY, CDR2 SVGAGI. The CDR3 is made up of 16 amino acids. CDR3 loop: CASSYSTGTATYEQYF. Here the CDR3 DNA reads TGTGCCAGCAGTTACTCGACCGGGACAGCGACCTACGAGCAGTACTTC.

The chain combines TRBV24-1 with TRBJ2-1; unclear D gene. Trimming shortened V by 3 bases and J by 0 bases, and 8 bases separated the two germline ends. The CDR3 sequence is 15 residues long. CDR1 is KGHDR, CDR2 SFDVKD, per germline. Here the CDR3 reads CATSDTTSSYNEQFF. DNA for the CDR3: TGTGCCACCAGTGATACTACCAGCTCCTACAATGAGCAGTTCTTC.

To note about this clone: The sample holds other DNA sequences that translate to the same CDR3. The chain joins TRBV24-1 to TRBJ2-3; 7 nucleotides line up with TRBD2. The V segment lost 10 bases and the J segment 1 base; nucleotides outside the gene matches: 1. CDR1 is KGHDR, CDR2 SFDVKD, per germline. The CDR3 is 12 residues long. In nucleotides, the CDR3 is TGTGCCACGGGGGGGGGCACAGATACGCAGTATTTT. Protein: CATGGGTDTQYF.

In its sample, this clone was seen once. V is TRBV18 and J is TRBJ1-2; D unclear. The CDR3 runs to 13 residues. The germline V and J ends were trimmed by 4 bases and 1 base, with 7 bases remaining between them. The germline V gene encodes CDR1 KGHSH and CDR2 LQKENI. The CDR3 DNA is TGTGCCAGCTCACACACCTTTAACTATGGCTACACCTTC. It specifies CASSHTFNYGYTF.

This chain connects TRBV7-8 to TRBJ1-3; 7 positions match TRBD1. CDR3 length: 17 amino acids. Germline-derived CDR1 and CDR2 are SGHVS and FQNEAQ. After removal of 5 bases from V and 0 bases from J, the junction contained 10 bases not matched to a gene. CDR3 in DNA: TGTGCCAGCAGCCCAAGGACAGGACCCACCTCTGGAAACACCATATATTTT. Protein product: CASSPRTGPTSGNTIYF.

CDR3 coding DNA: TGTGCCAGTAGTCCCGGGACAAACTATGGCTACACCTTC. It codes for CASSPGTNYGYTF. The chain recombines TRBV19 with TRBJ1-2; perhaps TRBD1 as D (6 bases). CDR1 and CDR2 from the germline V gene are LNHDA and SQIVND (reference sequence). V was pared by 5 bases and J by 2 bases, with 9 bases between. The CDR3 loop spans 13 amino acids.

The rearrangement joins TRBV10-3 to TRBJ1-1; no firm D call. Germline CDR1 ENHRY, CDR2 SYGVKD. Between the trimmed V and J ends, which lost 8 bases and 6 bases, there was a span of 10 bases. The CDR3 consists of 11 residues. CDR3 region: CAIVEGAEAFF. The CDR3 DNA sequence: TGTGCCATCGTCGAGGGCGCTGAAGCTTTCTTT.

The V call is TRBV10-3, the J call TRBJ1-1, with unresolved D. The CDR3 runs 11 residues. Germline lookup yields CDR1 ENHRY and CDR2 SYGVKD. With 3 bases removed from V and 5 bases from J, the gap between germline ends came to 4 bases. CDR3 sequence reads: CAISDQTEAFF. The CDR3 DNA reads TGTGCCATCAGTGATCAGACTGAAGCTTTCTTT.

The J gene is TRBJ1-1, the V gene TRBV6-5; perhaps TRBD1 as D (6 bases). Germline V gene lookup returns CDR1 MNHEY and CDR2 SVGAGI. This CDR3 contains 15 residues. V was pared by 6 bases and J by 7 bases, with 21 bases between. The CDR3 sequence: CASSPSRGLSLEAFF. The CDR3 bases are TGTGCCAGCAGCCCCTCCAGGGGTTTATCACTTGAAGCTTTCTTT.

The gene calls are TRBV30 and TRBJ2-7, with D tentatively TRBD1 (5 bases). Trimming took off 0 bases at V and 7 bases at J, with 7 bases between the two ends. Germline V gene data show CDR1 as GTSNPN and CDR2 as SVGIG (reference sequence). The CDR3 has 11 residues. The CDR3 region is CAWSVGREQYF. The CDR3 nucleotides are TGTGCCTGGAGTGTGGGGCGAGAGCAGTACTTC.

The chain has TRBV7-3 and TRBJ2-1, with 7 bases that match TRBD2. Looked up from germline, CDR1 is SGHTA and CDR2 is FQGTGA. J lost 5 bases, V lost 4 bases, and 11 bases had no gene match. The CDR3 totals 16 residues. This chain's CDR3 is CASSSSSTGGNNEQFF. The CDR3, as DNA: TGTGCCAGCAGCTCTTCCTCGACGGGGGGAAACAATGAGCAGTTCTTC.

Here the CDR3 reads CASSLQYEQYF. The CDR3 DNA sequence: TGTGCCAGCAGTTTACAATACGAGCAGTACTTC. This chain uses TRBV28 with TRBJ2-7, with no clear D. Deletions cut 2 bases from V and 4 bases from J, with 3 bases between. The germline gives CDR1 MDHEN, CDR2 SYDVKM. The CDR3 contains 11 residues.

V gene TRBV4-1 combines with J gene TRBJ2-5; perhaps TRBD2 as D (6 bases). V lost 4 bases and J 2 bases, leaving 11 bases between the germline ends. Germline CDR1 is MGHRA and CDR2 is YSYEKL. This CDR3 comprises 14 residues. As DNA, the CDR3 is TGCGCCAGCAGCCCGTGGGGAGGACAAGAGACCCAGTACTTC. Its translation: CASSPWGGQETQYF.

The CDR3 bases are TGTGCCAGCAGCATGCAAGGGGGCAAGTGGAACACTGAAGCTTTCTTT. Protein product: CASSMQGGKWNTEAFF. The chain joins TRBV7-9 to TRBJ1-1; TRBD1 aligns across 7 bases. This CDR3 is built from 16 residues. The germline V gene has CDR1 SEHNR and CDR2 FQNEAQ (reference sequence). After removal of 5 bases from V and 1 base from J, the junction contained 10 bases not matched to a gene.

There are many counts of this clone. CDR3 protein: CASTNGGSQFF. In DNA, the CDR3 is TGTGCCAGCACCAACGGGGGGAGTCAGTTCTTC. The genes are TRBV6-5 and TRBJ2-1; 7 bases line up with TRBD2. The CDR3 consists of 11 residues. CDR1 and CDR2 from the germline V gene are MNHEY and SVGAGI. With 7 bases clipped from V and 13 bases from J, the junction kept 7 bases outside the gene matches.

The V call is TRBV6-5, the J call TRBJ2-7; 10 positions match TRBD1. The CDR3 has 15 amino acids. Looked up from germline, CDR1 is MNHEY and CDR2 is SVGAGI. With V trimmed by 6 bases and J by 2 bases, 7 bases remained unmatched. DNA for the CDR3: TGTGCCAGCAGCCGAATCGGGACAGGGGCCTACGAGCAGTACGTC. Translation: CASSRIGTGAYEQYV.

This sequence joins TRBV7-3 and TRBJ2-2; unclear D gene. Germline V gene lookup returns CDR1 SGHTA and CDR2 FQGTGA. V shed 3 bases and J shed 2 bases, with 4 bases lying between them. This CDR3 has 13 amino acids. The CDR3 nucleotides read TGTGCCAGCAGCTTCTTAAACACCGGGGAGCTGTTTTTT. Translating gives CASSFLNTGELFF.

The chain uses TRBV6-2 or TRBV6-3 and TRBJ2-1; 8 bases align to TRBD2. Germline values: CDR1 MNHEY, CDR2 SVGEGT. The V gene end was trimmed by 5 bases and the J gene end by 0 bases; junction bases not matched to a gene: 3. CDR3 size: 15 residues. CDR3 loop: CASSTLAVSYNEQFF. The CDR3 DNA is TGTGCCAGCAGTACACTAGCGGTCTCCTACAATGAGCAGTTCTTC.

The chain uses TRBV4-2 and TRBJ2-3, with TRBD2 as a possible D gene (6 bases). V lost 0 bases and J lost 1, with 11 bases in between. CDR3 length: 16 amino acids. Germline CDR1 LGHNA, CDR2 YNFKEQ. CDR3 loop: CASSQDRGGGTDTQYF. CDR3 coding DNA: TGTGCCAGCAGCCAAGATCGAGGCGGGGGCACAGATACGCAGTATTTT.

This clone appeared once. The chain has TRBV2 and TRBJ1-2, with D maybe TRBD1 (5 bases). The CDR3 length is 14 residues. V lost 7 bases and J 4 bases, leaving 16 bases between the germline ends. Germline V gene lookup returns CDR1 SNHLY and CDR2 FYNNEI. In DNA, the CDR3 is TGTGCCAGCAAGTCTGACAGCTCCCCCTATGGCTACACCTTC. It encodes CASKSDSSPYGYTF.

The gene calls are TRBV18 and TRBJ2-7; weak D call: TRBD2 (5 bases). Trimming left V 1 base short and J 6 bases short, with 10 bases between. The germline V gene has CDR1 KGHSH and CDR2 LQKENI. The CDR3 spans 13 residues. Here the CDR3 reads CASSPRTEGEQYF. The CDR3, as DNA: TGTGCCAGCTCACCACGAACCGAGGGCGAGCAGTACTTC.

The chain combines TRBV27 with TRBJ1-2; D ambiguous. There are 15 residues in the CDR3. The germline V gene encodes CDR1 MNHEY and CDR2 SMNVEV (reference sequence). Trimming took 0 bases from V and 5 from J, leaving 13 bases between them. CDR3 sequence: CASSLSGSEVYGYTF. The CDR3 DNA sequence: TGTGCCAGCAGTTTATCGGGTAGTGAGGTATATGGCTACACCTTC.

V and J are TRBV25-1 and TRBJ2-7, with 7 bases aligning to TRBD2. Germline lookup yields CDR1 MGHDK and CDR2 SYGVNS. Germline trimming cut 5 bases from V and 5 bases from J; bases unmatched to any gene: 6. The CDR3 contains 13 residues. The CDR3 reads CASSSGGGDEQYF. The CDR3 nucleotides are TGTGCCAGCAGTAGTGGCGGGGGTGACGAGCAGTACTTC.

This chain uses TRBV30 with TRBJ1-5, with TRBD1 as a possible D gene (6 bases). Germline CDR1 reads GTSNPN; CDR2 reads SVGIG (reference sequence). Trimming left V 2 bases short and J 7 bases short, with 12 bases between. This CDR3 has 13 residues. The CDR3 bases are TGTGCCTGGAGTACAGGGAAGGGACAGCCCCAGCATTTT. It translates to CAWSTGKGQPQHF.

The chain recombines TRBV19 with TRBJ1-1; D might be TRBD1 (5 bases). Germline CDR1 reads LNHDA; CDR2 reads SQIVND (reference sequence). The CDR3 has 13 amino acids. Trimming shortened V by 9 bases and J by 4 bases, and 15 bases separated the two germline ends. The DNA for the CDR3 is TGTGCCAGCAGAGACAACGGGGGCACTGAAGCTTTCTTT. It translates to CASRDNGGTEAFF.

This rearrangement joins TRBV28 to TRBJ2-1, with 7 bases lining up with TRBD2. The CDR3 has 16 residues. Germline lookup yields CDR1 MDHEN and CDR2 SYDVKM. The trim removed 6 bases at V and 9 bases at J, leaving 17 bases unmatched. CDR3 residues: CASRSRRDYGRFEQFF. The CDR3 DNA follows: TGTGCCAGCAGGTCCAGGAGGGACTATGGACGTTTTGAGCAGTTCTTC.

V gene TRBV4-3 combines with J gene TRBJ2-1, with D hard to call. The CDR3 totals 17 residues. With 0 bases removed from V and 7 bases from J, the gap between germline ends came to 19 bases. Germline V CDR1 and CDR2: LGHNA, YSLEER. DNA for the CDR3: TGCGCCAGCAGCCAAGATCGCAGACAAGGCCGTAGGAATGAGCAGTTCTTC. This codes for CASSQDRRQGRRNEQFF.